The source of this TCR beta chain is a study of read filtering for tumor transcriptome and immune sequencing. Study-wide background: By R-ISS, stages I, II and III held approximately 8, 16 and 7 patients. Per sample, TCR-region reads ranged about 4.05 to 10.27 million by IR-seq, about 75 to 1,300 by RNA-seq. Study-wide results and limits: Single-read clonotypes: roughly 80% of IR-seq clonotypes (around 4% of reads), 60% to 75% of RNA-seq clonotypes (44.6% of reads).

This clonotype has more than one count but fewer than ten. Its matching antigen is unknown. A much larger clone sits a single nucleotide away, making a read error possible. The CDR3 covers 16 residues. Deletions cut 1 base from V and 6 bases from J, with 19 bases between. Looked up from germline, CDR1 is SEHNR and CDR2 is FQNEAQ (reference sequence). From 400 to 450 ng of RNA, a library with molecular barcoded alpha/delta and beta/gamma adaptors was made. TCRdb called the reads again in MiXCR, with one record for every CDR3 protein. This table holds about 86,000 distinct CDR3 sequences, about 12% found once.

The source of this sequence is a donor at least 40 years old with multiple myeloma. V and J are TRBV7-9 and TRBJ2-7; D possibly matches TRBD1 or TRBD2 (6 bases each). The sample consisted of a population of CD138-negative cells sorted from bone marrow. CDR3 protein: CASSLDGGWLPGEQYF. Written as DNA, the CDR3 is TGTGCCAGCAGCTTAGACGGGGGCTGGTTACCAGGCGAGCAGTACTTC.